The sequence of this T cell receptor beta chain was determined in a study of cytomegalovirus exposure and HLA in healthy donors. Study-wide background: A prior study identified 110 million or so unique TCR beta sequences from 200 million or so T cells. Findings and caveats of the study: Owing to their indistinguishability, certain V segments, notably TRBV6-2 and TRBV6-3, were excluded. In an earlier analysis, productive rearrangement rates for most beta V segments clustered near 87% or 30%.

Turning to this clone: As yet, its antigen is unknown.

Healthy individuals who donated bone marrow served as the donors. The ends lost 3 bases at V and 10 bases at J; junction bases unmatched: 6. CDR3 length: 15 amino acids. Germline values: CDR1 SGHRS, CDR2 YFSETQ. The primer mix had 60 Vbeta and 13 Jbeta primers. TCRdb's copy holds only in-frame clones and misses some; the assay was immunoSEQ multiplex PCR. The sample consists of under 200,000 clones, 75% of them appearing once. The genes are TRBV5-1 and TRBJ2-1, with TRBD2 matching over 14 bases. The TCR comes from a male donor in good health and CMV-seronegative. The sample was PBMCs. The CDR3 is CASSSGLAGGREQFF. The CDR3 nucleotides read TGCGCCAGCAGCTCTGGACTAGCGGGGGGTAGGGAGCAGTTCTTC.